The T cell receptor beta chain under discussion was sequenced for a study of blood T cell repertoires in COVID-19. Whole-study context: Sources were T cells, B-cell-depleted T cells, or PBMCs; the material itself was cDNA or gDNA.

TCRdb's copy holds only in-frame clones and misses some; the assay was immunoSEQ multiplex PCR. The sample holds fewer than 250,000 clones, about 88% seen once. The CDR3 spans 13 residues. In germline, CDR1 is MNHEY, CDR2 SMNVEV (reference sequence). V lost 2 bases, J lost 1 base, and 5 bases lay in between. This TCR was recovered from a woman aged 40 to 50 who had recovered from COVID-19. The V gene is TRBV27, the J gene TRBJ1-1; D not certain. Sequencing was performed on peripheral blood. The DNA of the CDR3 is TGTGCCAGCAGTTTACTTCGGAACACTGAAGCTTTCTTT. Translation: CASSLLRNTEAFF.